These T cell receptor beta chains were read from a single sample in a study of PD-1 blockade in classical Hodgkin lymphoma. Here immunoSEQ multiplex PCR was the method, and the copy in TCRdb shows in-frame clones only, minus some. The data hold roughly 31,000 clones, with 65% to 90% observed a single time. Sample: CD4+ T cells from blood, taken at baseline. The source of these receptors is a human donor with classical Hodgkin lymphoma. Each CDR3 is given with its conserved first and last residue. Each record gives: V gene, J gene, D gene, clone size, CDR3 DNA, CDR3 protein. A D gene is named only where the DNA matches it firmly. Not all rows give a size; the values are once, few, many and, for expanded clones, a class.

TRBV5-1	TRBJ2-5	TRBD2	NA	TGCGCCAGCAGCCTAGGGCTAGCGGGAGGGCCGGAGACCCAGTACTTC	CASSLGLAGGPETQYF
TRBV6-6	TRBJ2-5	NA	NA	TGTGCCAGCAGTTACTCCCGGCCCGTAGAGACCCAGTACTTC	CASSYSRPVETQYF
TRBV4-2	TRBJ1-5	TRBD1	once	TGTGCCAGCAGCGTAGGAGACAGGGGAGGTCAGCCCCAGCATTTT	CASSVGDRGGQPQHF
TRBV6-1	TRBJ2-3	TRBD1	once	TGTGCCAGCCGACAGGGAGGCACAGATACGCAGTATTTT	CASRQGGTDTQYF
TRBV18	TRBJ2-7	NA	NA	TGTGCCAGCTCACCACCCCCTCCCTCCTACGAGCAGTACTTC	CASSPPPPSYEQYF
TRBV12-5	TRBJ1-4	NA	NA	TGTGCTAGTGGTTTAGGGTGGGGTCAGAATGAAAAACTGTTTTTT	CASGLGWGQNEKLFF
TRBV7-7	TRBJ1-5	NA	NA	TGTGCCAGCAGCTTAGGATCATGGGCCCCTCGGCCCCAGCATTTT	CASSLGSWAPRPQHF
TRBV28	TRBJ2-7	NA	NA	TGTGCCAGCAGTTCCTTAGATGGGGAGGCCTACGAGCAGTACTTC	CASSSLDGEAYEQYF
TRBV6-5	TRBJ2-5	NA	NA	TGTGCCAGCAGTTTTCAGGGTTCCGAGACCCAGTACTTC	CASSFQGSETQYF
TRBV6-1	TRBJ2-7	TRBD2	NA	TGTGCCAGCATTAATAGCGGGAGACCCTACGAGCAGTACTTC	CASINSGRPYEQYF
TRBV28	TRBJ1-1	NA	once	TGTGCCAGCAGTTTATCAGGGACGGGTGAAGCTTTCTTT	CASSLSGTGEAFF
TRBV7-9	TRBJ2-7	TRBD1	few	TGTGCCAGCAGCTGGACAGGGTACTACGAGCAGTACTTC	CASSWTGYYEQYF
TRBV29-1	TRBJ2-2	TRBD2	NA	TGCAGCGTCAAACTCGAGCGGGAGCACGCGGCCGGGGAGCTGTTTTTT	CSVKLEREHAAGELFF
TRBV2	TRBJ2-6	TRBD1	NA	TGTGCCAGCAGGAGCGGACAGGGGTTAACTGGGGCCAACGTCCTGACTTTC	CASRSGQGLTGANVLTF
TRBV6-6	TRBJ2-5	NA	NA	TGTGCCAGCAGAAACAGGGTACAAGAGACCCAGTACTTC	CASRNRVQETQYF
TRBV19	TRBJ2-1	TRBD2	NA	TGTGCCAGTAGTATAGATCGTGGACTAGCGGCTTACAATGAGCAGTTCTTC	CASSIDRGLAAYNEQFF
TRBV28	TRBJ1-4	NA	once	TGTGCCAGCACCCAGTCTGGGGGGTCTAATGAAAAACTGTTTTTT	CASTQSGGSNEKLFF
TRBV5-1	TRBJ2-3	NA	NA	TGCGCCAGCAGGGATAGGGGGGGAACAGATACGCAGTATTTT	CASRDRGGTDTQYF
TRBV4-2	TRBJ1-5	NA	NA	TGTGCCAGCAGCCAAGATATGGCAGGCAATCAGCCCCAGCATTTT	CASSQDMAGNQPQHF
TRBV18	TRBJ2-7	NA	once	TGTGCCAGCTCCCGTGGCCCAAGCGGCACCTACGAGCAGTACTTC	CASSRGPSGTYEQYF
TRBV4-3	TRBJ2-7	TRBD2	NA	TGCGCCAGCAGCCAGGAGACCGGGAGGGCCCTGGCCTACGAGCAGTACTTC	CASSQETGRALAYEQYF
TRBV5-1	TRBJ2-4	TRBD2	NA	TGCGCCAGCAGCCCCGGAGGAGCGGGGGGCATTCAGTACTTC	CASSPGGAGGIQYF
TRBV6-5	TRBJ1-1	TRBD1	NA	TGTGCCAGCAGTTCTGGACAGGGCGCCACTGAAGCTTTCTTT	CASSSGQGATEAFF